This T cell receptor beta chain was found in a study of human T cells and chemical hapten exposure. Time point specified: pre-sensitization, week 0. Specified treatment: therapeutic diphenylcyclopropenone sensitization with weekly scalp DPC. V was clipped by 5 bases and J by 6 bases, with 5 bases between them. The CDR3 is 11 residues long. Germline loops: CDR1 MDHEN, CDR2 SYDVKM. TCRdb analysed the RACE reads with MiXCR anew, one entry per CDR3 protein. The sample consists of about 80,000 distinct CDR3 sequences, 11% to 15% of them appearing once. This material consisted of whole blood, taken in connection with sensitization to the hapten diphenylcyclopropenone (DPC). The receptor was isolated from a woman aged 50 to 65 with alopecia areata. Some clones in this sample may be carry-over from other donors' samples. The rearrangement links TRBV28 to TRBJ2-1; D unclear. For the CDR3, the DNA is TGTGCCAGCAGTGTGATCAATGAGCAGTTCTTC. This sequence encodes CASSVINEQFF. Filled out from reference TRBV28 and TRBJ2-1, the complete variable domain reads DVKVTQSSRYLVKRTGEKVFLECVQDMDHENMFWYRQDPGLGLRLIYFSYDVKMKEKGDIPEGYSVSREKKERFSLILESASTNQTSMYLCASSVINEQFFGPGTRLTVL.